This T cell receptor (beta chain) is drawn from a study of cytomegalovirus exposure and HLA in healthy donors. Study-wide results and limits: Specific recognition of CMV antigens was confirmed in vitro for a few chains (all CMV-associated). Data from an earlier analysis indicated that most TCR beta V segments were productive either about 87% or about 30% of the time.

This CDR3 is built from 14 residues. CDR1 and CDR2 from the germline V gene are KGHSH and LQKENI. V dropped 3 bases and J dropped 8; count of bases not matched to a gene: 4. Details on this clone: Its antigen remains unidentified.

60 Vbeta and 13 Jbeta primers were used in PCR. Clones were read by immunoSEQ multiplex PCR, and TCRdb kept only the in-frame ones, dropping some. The table includes under 200,000 clones, over 75% detected once. The sample was PBMCs. This clonotype originated in a human donor in good health. J is TRBJ1-4 and V is TRBV18, with TRBD1 matching over 9 bases. The CDR3 coding sequence is TGTGCCAGCTCACCGGGACAGGGAGGGGAAAAACTGTTTTTT. It encodes CASSPGQGGEKLFF.